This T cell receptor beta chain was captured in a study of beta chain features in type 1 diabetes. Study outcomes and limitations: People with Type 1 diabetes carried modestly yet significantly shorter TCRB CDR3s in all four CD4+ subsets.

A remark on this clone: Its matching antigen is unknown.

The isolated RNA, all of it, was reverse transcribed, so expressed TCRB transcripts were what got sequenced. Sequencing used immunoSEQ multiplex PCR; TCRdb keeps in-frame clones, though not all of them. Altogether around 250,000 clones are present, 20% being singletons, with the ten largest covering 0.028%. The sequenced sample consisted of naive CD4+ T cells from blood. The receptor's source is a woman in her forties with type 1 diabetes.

The CDR3 here is CAISEQDSVETQYF. For the CDR3, the DNA is TGTGCCATCAGTGAGCAGGACAGCGTGGAGACCCAGTACTTC. The chain employs TRBV10-3 and TRBJ2-5, with D maybe TRBD1 (6 bases). The V and J ends lost 2 bases and 5 bases respectively, with 12 bases between them. The CDR3 loop spans 14 amino acids. CDR1 and CDR2 from the germline V gene are ENHRY and SYGVKD.